Reported below is one TCR beta chain. Its antigen is unknown. The data are from a study of CD8 T cells in Susac syndrome. General observations from the study: TCR sequencing and HLA analysis covered a relatively small number of individuals.

In germline, CDR1 is ENHRY, CDR2 SYGVKD. The CDR3 length is 15 residues. V gave up 3 bases and J gave up 3 bases; unmatched junction bases: 6. It was with random hexamers that roughly 0.45 to 1 ug RNA was reverse transcribed. immunoSEQ multiplex PCR amplified TCR beta CDR3 across 54 Vbeta, 13 Jbeta. TCRdb reprocessed the immunoSEQ multiplex PCR reads via MiXCR and lists one record per CDR3 protein. The data contain 150,000 to 200,000 distinct CDR3 sequences, 93% of them seen just once; the ten biggest clones take up around 0.09%. The study used treatment-naive patients who had stable or active relapsing-remitting disease as multiple sclerosis controls. Negative isolation yielded CD8+ and CD4+ T cells; FACS enriched TEMRA cells.

Sequenced material: CD4+ T cells from PBMCs. The TCR comes from a human donor with multiple sclerosis. The chain recombines TRBV10-3 with TRBJ1-1, with TRBD1 matching over 8 bases. The CDR3 loop is CAISDDRGGDTEAFF. As DNA, the CDR3 is TGTGCCATCAGTGACGACAGGGGAGGAGACACTGAAGCTTTCTTT.